This passage covers 29 T cell receptor beta chains from one sample sequenced in a study of blood T cell repertoires in COVID-19. Some clones are missing from TCRdb's copy, which holds only in-frame ones; the method was immunoSEQ multiplex PCR. The sample holds about 250,000 clones, roughly 88% seen once. Sequencing was carried out using peripheral blood. Source of these receptors: a woman of 80 years or more with COVID-19, enrolled during active disease.

J is TRBJ1-1 and V is TRBV6-5, with D possibly matching TRBD1 (5 bases). Germline loops: CDR1 MNHEY, CDR2 SVGAGI. V lost 5 bases and J lost 2, with 12 bases in between. The CDR3 extends over 14 amino acids. This chain's CDR3 is CASSSGWGNTEAFF. Here the CDR3 DNA reads TGTGCCAGCAGTAGTGGGTGGGGCAACACTGAAGCTTTCTTT.

The chain recombines TRBV2 with TRBJ1-5; 9 positions match TRBD1. V gave up 6 bases and J gave up 4 bases; unmatched junction bases: 10. The length of the CDR3 is 16 residues. The germline V gene has CDR1 SNHLY and CDR2 FYNNEI. CDR3 coding DNA: TGTGCCAGCAGCGCCCCCGGGACAGGGAGGAATCAGCCCCAGCATTTT. Translating it yields CASSAPGTGRNQPQHF.

This chain connects TRBV3-1 (or the pseudogene TRBV3-2) to TRBJ1-6; D is perhaps TRBD1 (5 bases). The CDR3 contains 14 residues. The V gene's germline CDR1 is LGHDT and CDR2 YNNKEL (reference sequence). V lost 2 bases and J 9 bases, leaving 11 bases between the germline ends. The CDR3 loop reads CASSQSGVRSPLHF. CDR3 DNA sequence: TGTGCCAGCAGCCAATCGGGGGTCCGTTCACCCCTCCACTTT.

This clone was detected once. This chain joins TRBV5-4 and TRBJ2-3; maybe TRBD2 (7 bases). Per germline, CDR1 SGHNT and CDR2 YYREEE (reference sequence). The CDR3 runs 13 residues. Trimming shortened V by 7 bases and J by 2 bases, and 11 bases separated the two germline ends. The CDR3 DNA reads TGTGCCAGCGGGCGGGGGCTCACAGATACGCAGTATTTT. It encodes CASGRGLTDTQYF.

The chain is built from TRBV5-4 and TRBJ1-2; 7 nucleotides align to TRBD1. The J segment lost 4 bases and the V segment lost 1 base, leaving 10 bases of the junction unmatched. The CDR3 is made up of 16 amino acids. Germline V CDR1 and CDR2: SGHNT, YYREEE (reference sequence). CDR3 amino acids: CASSLSADRDSYGYTF. Here the CDR3 DNA reads TGTGCCAGCAGCTTGTCCGCCGACCGGGACAGCTATGGCTACACCTTC.

The chain couples TRBV6-4 to TRBJ1-2; perhaps TRBD1 as D (6 bases). CDR3 length equals 16 residues. Germline CDR1 MRHNA, CDR2 SNTAGT. V was trimmed by 0 bases and J by 7 bases, leaving 18 bases between them. The CDR3 bases are TGTGCCAGCAGTGACTCTTGGACAGTCACCCACGGTGGCTACACCTTC. This encodes CASSDSWTVTHGGYTF.

The rearrangement links TRBV28 to TRBJ2-1; 7 positions agree with TRBD2. Trimming cost V 7 bases and J 9 bases; bases outside gene matches: 6. Germline V lookup: CDR1 MDHEN, CDR2 SYDVKM. There are 12 residues in the CDR3. The CDR3 sequence is CASTGGKGEQFF. CDR3 nucleotide sequence: TGTGCCAGCACGGGGGGTAAAGGTGAGCAGTTCTTC.

The chain is built from TRBV21-1 and TRBJ1-1; no check of the table's D call, TRBD1, against the DNA was made. TRBV21-1 is labeled a pseudogene. The CDR3 covers 18 residues. The DNA for the CDR3 is TGTGCCAGCAGCACTTTACGCGGACAGGGAAGGGTGAACACTGAAGCTTTCTTT. Its translation: CASSTLRGQGRVNTEAFF.

This chain links TRBV28 with TRBJ2-4; the match to TRBD2 covers 11 bases. Germline CDR1 MDHEN, CDR2 SYDVKM. The CDR3 is 16 amino acids. V shed 6 bases, J shed 7 bases, and the junction held 11 bases outside the gene matches. In DNA form, the CDR3 reads TGTGCCAGCAGAACCCTTAGCGGGGGGGCCTTTAACATTCAGTACTTC. Translation: CASRTLSGGAFNIQYF.

The rearrangement uses TRBV7-2 and TRBJ2-2; D might be TRBD2 (5 bases). This CDR3 is 15 amino acids long. Germline V gene sequence: CDR1 SGHTA, CDR2 FQGNSA. Trimming took 3 bases from V and 0 from J, leaving 8 bases between them. The CDR3 loop reads CASSFVATNTGELFF. As DNA, the CDR3 is TGTGCCAGCAGCTTTGTAGCGACGAACACCGGGGAGCTGTTTTTT.

V and J are TRBV5-1 and TRBJ2-7; D is undetermined. From germline, CDR1 is SGHRS and CDR2 YFSETQ. The CDR3 totals 14 residues. Trimming removed 4 bases from V and 2 bases from J, with 13 bases in between. The CDR3 loop reads CASSPDLSPYEQYV. DNA for the CDR3: TGCGCCAGCAGCCCCGACTTAAGCCCCTACGAGCAGTACGTC.

This clone was observed a few times. The chain uses TRBV3-1 (or the pseudogene TRBV3-2) and TRBJ2-1; D is ambiguous. Germline-derived CDR1 and CDR2 are LGHDT and YNNKEL (reference sequence). The CDR3 has 15 residues. V dropped 0 bases and J dropped 1 base, with 7 bases sitting between them. CDR3 amino acids: CASSQDPGSYNEQFF. The CDR3 DNA reads TGTGCCAGCAGCCAAGATCCAGGTTCCTACAATGAGCAGTTCTTC.

V and J are TRBV5-1 and TRBJ1-4; 7 nucleotides match TRBD1. V shed 0 bases and J 5 bases; nucleotides not matched to a gene: 4. The CDR3 extends over 15 amino acids. Germline values: CDR1 SGHRS, CDR2 YFSETQ. The CDR3 loop is CASSLAGGGNEKLFF. DNA of the CDR3: TGCGCCAGCAGCTTGGCTGGAGGGGGCAATGAAAAACTGTTTTTT.

The chain links TRBV18 to TRBJ2-3; 11 positions agree with TRBD2. CDR3 size: 15 residues. Trimming cost V 3 bases and J 1 base; bases outside gene matches: 0. Germline CDR1 KGHSH, CDR2 LQKENI. DNA of the CDR3: TGTGCCAGCTCACCGACTAGCGGGGGCACAGATACGCAGTATTTT. Translated, it gives CASSPTSGGTDTQYF.

The rearrangement joins TRBV7-9 to TRBJ1-4, with 9 nucleotides matching TRBD1. Trimming cost V 4 bases and J 5 bases; bases outside gene matches: 2. CDR3 size: 14 residues. Germline CDR1 and CDR2: SEHNR and FQNEAQ (reference sequence). CDR3 bases: TGTGCCAGCAGCTCCGGACAGGGGAATGAAAAACTGTTTTTT. Translation gives CASSSGQGNEKLFF.

This clone was observed a handful of times. V and J are TRBV5-1 and TRBJ1-3, with a tentative D call TRBD1 (6 bases). Germline V gives CDR1 SGHRS, CDR2 YFSETQ. V was shortened by 6 bases and J by 0 bases, with 13 bases between the two germline ends. This CDR3 spans 15 amino acids. CDR3 in DNA: TGCGCCAGCACCCCCGGACAGCCCTCTGGAAACACCATATATTTT. Its translation is CASTPGQPSGNTIYF.

This clone showed up just once. The chain combines TRBV3-1 (or the pseudogene TRBV3-2) with TRBJ2-4, with 8 bases fitting TRBD1. The germline V gene encodes CDR1 LGHDT and CDR2 YNNKEL (reference sequence). There are 16 residues in the CDR3. With V trimmed by 4 bases and J by 2 bases, 7 bases remained unmatched. This CDR3 reads CASSLRQGYSKNIQYF. In nucleotides, the CDR3 is TGTGCCAGCAGCCTGCGACAGGGGTACTCCAAAAACATTCAGTACTTC.

V gene TRBV10-2 combines with J gene TRBJ2-7; 7 bases agree with TRBD2. The V segment lost 0 bases and the J segment 4 bases; nucleotides outside the gene matches: 12. Germline V gene data show CDR1 as WSHSY and CDR2 as SAAADI. The CDR3 is made up of 17 amino acids. The CDR3 loop reads CASSESSFGTTNYEQYF. The CDR3 DNA sequence: TGCGCCAGCAGTGAGTCTTCCTTCGGGACTACGAATTACGAGCAGTACTTC.

The gene calls are TRBV9 and TRBJ2-1, with 8 bases lining up with TRBD2. Germline CDR1 and CDR2: SGDLS and YYNGEE. Trimming removed 0 bases from V and 5 bases from J; junction bases left unmatched: 4. The CDR3 runs 15 residues. This chain's CDR3 is CASSVGLLADNEQFF. CDR3 bases: TGTGCCAGCAGCGTAGGTTTACTAGCGGACAATGAGCAGTTCTTC.

This rearrangement joins TRBV10-3 to TRBJ2-5; 7 bases are a match to TRBD1. The junction had 1 base not matched to a gene; V was cut back by 6 bases and J by 3 bases. The germline V gene encodes CDR1 ENHRY and CDR2 SYGVKD. This CDR3 is built from 12 residues. This chain's CDR3 is CAIRGTEETQYF. The CDR3 DNA reads TGTGCCATCAGGGGGACAGAAGAGACCCAGTACTTC.

This clone is a singleton in its sample. The gene calls are TRBV12-2 and TRBJ1-2. TRBV12-2 is flagged as a pseudogene. CDR3 length: 15 residues. CDR3 loop: CASRFLNSIRYGYTF. In DNA form, the CDR3 reads TGTGCAAGTCGCTTCTTAAATTCAATTCGGTATGGCTACACCTTC.

The chain carries TRBV30 and TRBJ1-5; 8 bases map to TRBD1. The CDR3 runs 12 residues. The V segment lost 7 bases and the J segment 2 bases; nucleotides outside the gene matches: 1. Per the germline V gene, CDR1 is GTSNPN and CDR2 is SVGIG (reference sequence). This CDR3 reads CALGQGNQPQHF. Written as DNA, the CDR3 is TGTGCCTTGGGACAGGGCAATCAGCCCCAGCATTTT.

The genes are TRBV2 and TRBJ2-5, with D possibly matching TRBD2 (5 bases). V was clipped by 6 bases and J by 0 bases, with 17 bases between them. CDR1 and CDR2 from the germline V gene are SNHLY and FYNNEI. The CDR3 sequence is 16 residues long. CDR3 protein: CASRPLAPPNQETQYF. Written as DNA, the CDR3 is TGTGCCAGCAGACCCCTAGCCCCGCCTAACCAAGAGACCCAGTACTTC.

The chain carries TRBV19 and TRBJ2-3; D unresolved. The CDR3 totals 14 residues. Trimming took off 4 bases at V and 3 bases at J, with 11 bases between the two ends. CDR1 and CDR2 from the germline V gene are LNHDA and SQIVND (reference sequence). CDR3 sequence (DNA): TGTGCCAGTAGTACAAATATCGGGACAGATACGCAGTATTTT. Amino acid sequence: CASSTNIGTDTQYF.

The chain uses TRBV5-1 and TRBJ1-2; TRBD1 matches at 7 bases. The junction had 5 bases not matched to a gene; V was cut back by 5 bases and J by 4 bases. Germline lookup yields CDR1 SGHRS and CDR2 YFSETQ. The CDR3 extends over 13 amino acids. CDR3 in amino acids: CASRQGQGYGYTF. In DNA form, the CDR3 reads TGCGCCAGCAGACAGGGGCAAGGCTATGGCTACACCTTC. The full variable domain, rest sourced from reference TRBV5-1 and TRBJ1-2, is KAGVTQTPRYLIKTRGQQVTLSCSPISGHRSVSWYQQTPGQGLQFLFEYFSETQRNKGNFPGRFSGRQFSNSRSEMNVSTLELGDSALYLCASRQGQGYGYTFGSGTRLTVV.

The chain is built from TRBV18 and TRBJ1-2; the D is unclear. CDR1 is KGHSH and CDR2 is LQKENI in the germline V gene. Trimming shortened V by 3 bases and J by 3 bases, and 11 bases separated the two germline ends. CDR3 size: 14 residues. The CDR3 bases are TGTGCCAGCTCACCTAGGAGGGAGGACTATGGCTACACCTTC. It encodes CASSPRREDYGYTF.

The rearrangement joins TRBV19 to TRBJ2-3, with D maybe TRBD2 (6 bases). The V and J ends lost 6 bases and 0 bases respectively, with 16 bases between them. Germline V lookup: CDR1 LNHDA, CDR2 SQIVND (reference sequence). CDR3 length: 16 residues. The CDR3 DNA follows: TGTGCCAGTAGCGGTTGGGACTCCGCTAGCACAGATACGCAGTATTTT. It codes for CASSGWDSASTDTQYF.

The rearrangement uses TRBV7-9 and TRBJ1-4, with D maybe TRBD1 (5 bases). Trimming cost V 0 bases and J 4 bases, with 6 bases left between them. The length of the CDR3 is 14 residues. The germline gives CDR1 SEHNR, CDR2 FQNEAQ (reference sequence). The CDR3 spells CASSLAGGNEKLFF. In DNA form, the CDR3 reads TGTGCCAGCAGCTTAGCGGGGGGTAATGAAAAACTGTTTTTT.

V usage is TRBV5-4 and J usage is TRBJ1-2; weak D call: TRBD1 (5 bases). The V gene's germline CDR1 is SGHNT and CDR2 YYREEE (reference sequence). The CDR3 contains 14 residues. With 1 base removed from V and 4 bases from J, the gap between germline ends came to 11 bases. The CDR3 bases are TGTGCCAGCAGCTTGAGCCAGGGCGTCTATGGCTACACCTTC. Protein product: CASSLSQGVYGYTF.